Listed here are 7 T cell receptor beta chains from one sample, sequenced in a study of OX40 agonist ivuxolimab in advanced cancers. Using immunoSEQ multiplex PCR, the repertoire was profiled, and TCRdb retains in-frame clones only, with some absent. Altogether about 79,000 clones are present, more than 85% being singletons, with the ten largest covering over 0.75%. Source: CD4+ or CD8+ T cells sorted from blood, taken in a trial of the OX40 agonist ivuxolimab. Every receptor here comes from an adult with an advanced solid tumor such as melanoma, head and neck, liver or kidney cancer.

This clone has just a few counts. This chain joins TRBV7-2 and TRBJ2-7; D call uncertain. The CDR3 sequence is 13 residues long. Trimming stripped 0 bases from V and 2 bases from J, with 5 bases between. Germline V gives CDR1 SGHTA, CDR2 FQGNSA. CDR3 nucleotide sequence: TGTGCCAGCAGCTTAGCCCCTGCCTACGAGCAGTACTTC. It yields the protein CASSLAPAYEQYF.

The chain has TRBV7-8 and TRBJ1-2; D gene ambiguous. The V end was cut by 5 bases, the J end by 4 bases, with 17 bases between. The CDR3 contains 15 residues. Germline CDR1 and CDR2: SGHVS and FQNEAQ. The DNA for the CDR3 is TGTGCCAGCAGCCTTCGAGAGGCGGCGCCCTATGGCTACACCTTC. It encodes CASSLREAAPYGYTF. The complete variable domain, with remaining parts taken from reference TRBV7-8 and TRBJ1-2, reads GAGVSQSPRYKVAKRGQDVALRCDPISGHVSLFWYQQALGQGPEFLTYFQNEAQLDKSGLPSDRFFAERPEGSVSTLKIQRTQQEDSAVYLCASSLREAAPYGYTFGSGTRLTVV.

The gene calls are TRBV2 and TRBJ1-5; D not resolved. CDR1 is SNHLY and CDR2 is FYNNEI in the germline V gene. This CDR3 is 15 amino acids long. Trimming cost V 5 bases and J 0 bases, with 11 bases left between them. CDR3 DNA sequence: TGTGCCAGCAGTTTAGGGCAGGATAGCAATCAGCCCCAGCATTTT. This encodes CASSLGQDSNQPQHF. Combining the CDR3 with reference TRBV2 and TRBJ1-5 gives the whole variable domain EPEVTQTPSHQVTQMGQEVILRCVPISNHLYFYWYRQILGQKVEFLVSFYNNEISEKSEIFDDQFSVERPDGSNFTLKIRSTKLEDSAMYFCASSLGQDSNQPQHFGDGTRLSIL.

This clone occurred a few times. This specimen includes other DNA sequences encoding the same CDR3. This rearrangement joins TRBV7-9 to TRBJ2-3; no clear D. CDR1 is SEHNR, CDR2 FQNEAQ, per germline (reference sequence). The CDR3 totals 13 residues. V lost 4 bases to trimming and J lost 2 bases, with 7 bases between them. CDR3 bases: TGTGCCAGCAGCTCTCGACCCACAGATACGCAGTATTTT. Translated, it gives CASSSRPTDTQYF.

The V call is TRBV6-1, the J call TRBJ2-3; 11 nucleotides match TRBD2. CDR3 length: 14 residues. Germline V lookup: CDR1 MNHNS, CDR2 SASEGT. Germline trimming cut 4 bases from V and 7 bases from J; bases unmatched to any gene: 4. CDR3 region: CASSVLAGGHTQYF. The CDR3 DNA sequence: TGTGCCAGCAGTGTATTAGCGGGGGGGCATACGCAGTATTTT.

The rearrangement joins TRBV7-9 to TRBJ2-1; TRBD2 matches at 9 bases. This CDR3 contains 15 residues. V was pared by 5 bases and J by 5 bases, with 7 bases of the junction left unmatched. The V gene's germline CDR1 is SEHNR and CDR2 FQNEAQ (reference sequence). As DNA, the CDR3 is TGTGCCAGCAGCCTAAGGCCTAGCGGGAACAATGAGCAGTTCTTC. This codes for CASSLRPSGNNEQFF. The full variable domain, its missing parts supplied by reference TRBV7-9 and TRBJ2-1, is DTGVSQNPRHKITKRGQNVTFRCDPISEHNRLYWYRQTLGQGPEFLTYFQNEAQLEKSRLLSDRFSAERPKGSFSTLEIQRTEQGDSAMYLCASSLRPSGNNEQFFGPGTRLTVL.

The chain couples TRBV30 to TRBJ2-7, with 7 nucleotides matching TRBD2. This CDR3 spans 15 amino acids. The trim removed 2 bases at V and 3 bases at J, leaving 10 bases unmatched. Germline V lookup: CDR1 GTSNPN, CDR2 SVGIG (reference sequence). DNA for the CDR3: TGTGCCTGGAGTCCCTGGGAAGGGAGGGTCTACGAGCAGTACTTC. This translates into CAWSPWEGRVYEQYF.